This T cell receptor beta chain was identified in a study of T cell clones after liver transplantation. Across the whole study: TCRbeta sequencing after a pre-transplant mixed lymphocyte reaction identified graft-donor-reactive clones, later tracked in post-transplant blood. Graft-donor-reactive sequences were compared with third-party-reactive TCRbeta sequences from pre-transplant mixed lymphocyte reactions. The study's findings and limits: Compared with third party-reactive sequences, donor-reactive ones declined more, independent of withdrawal success.

This clone was seen just once. Its antigen remains unknown. Method: immunoSEQ multiplex PCR; TCRdb's copy keeps in-frame clones and lacks some. The sample records 95,000 to 130,000 clones, 90% being singletons. The specimen was CD4+ T cells from blood, collected 12 months after liver transplant. The receptor was derived from a human patient who received a liver transplant. Some T cells may be the graft donor's.

CDR3 bases: TGTGCCATCAGTGAGGGGGGACAGCCCAACACTGAAGCTTTCTTT. Protein sequence: CAISEGGQPNTEAFF. J is TRBJ1-1 and V is TRBV10-3; TRBD1 matches at 7 bases. This CDR3 spans 15 amino acids. Trimming removed 2 bases from V and 2 bases from J; junction bases left unmatched: 5. CDR1 ENHRY and CDR2 SYGVKD come from the germline V gene.